One T cell receptor (beta chain) is described in this entry. The data were taken from a study of blood T cell repertoires in COVID-19. Study overall: Spain, Italy and the United States supplied samples that represented acute and convalescent COVID-19.

Clones were read by immunoSEQ multiplex PCR, and TCRdb kept only the in-frame ones, dropping some. The sample comprises 150,000 to 200,000 clones, approximately 83% of which are singletons, and roughly 3% rests with the top ten. The CDR3 sequence is 15 residues long. Germline CDR1 and CDR2: SGDLS and YYNGEE. Germline trimming cut 3 bases from V and 9 bases from J; bases unmatched to any gene: 14. This sequence was found in a man aged 60 to 69 with acute or convalescent COVID-19. The J gene is TRBJ2-7, the V gene TRBV9, with 8 bases aligning to TRBD1. Sequenced material: peripheral blood. CDR3 region: CASSAGPGQARGQYF. As DNA, the CDR3 is TGTGCCAGCAGCGCCGGCCCGGGACAGGCCCGCGGGCAGTACTTC. The variable domain in full, with the rest retrieved from reference TRBV9 and TRBJ2-7, is DSGVTQTPKHLITATGQRVTLRCSPRSGDLSVYWYQQSLDQGLQFLIQYYNGEERAKGNILERFSAQQFPDLHSELNLSSLELGDSALYFCASSAGPGQARGQYFGPGTRLTVT.